The T cell receptor (beta chain) under discussion was sequenced for a study of CD8 T cells in Susac syndrome. Roughly 0.45 to 1 ug RNA was reverse transcribed with random hexamers. The immunoSEQ assay covered 54 Vbeta and 13 Jbeta segments for CDR3. TCRdb processed the immunoSEQ multiplex PCR reads anew with MiXCR; each CDR3 protein has one entry. This sample has about 120,000 distinct CDR3 sequences; about nine tenths occur once, and the top ten carry less than 0.15%. From blood CD8+ and CD4+ T cells, TCR beta sequences were generated. Healthy donors matched for age and sex were used as controls. Bulk CD8+ and CD4+ cells came from magnetic negative isolation; CD8+ TEMRA by FACS. CDR1 and CDR2 from the germline V gene are SGHTA and FQGNSA. Trimming took off 6 bases at V and 3 bases at J, with 8 bases between the two ends. The CDR3 is made up of 12 amino acids.

Sequencing was carried out using CD4+ T cells from PBMCs. This clonotype was obtained from a human donor in good health. This chain connects TRBV7-2 to TRBJ1-2; no reliable D call. The CDR3 nucleotides read TGTGCCAGCAGGTATCAGGACTATGGCTACACCTTC. This encodes CASRYQDYGYTF.